Listed here are 26 T cell receptor beta chains from one sample, sequenced in a study of cytomegalovirus exposure and HLA in healthy donors. The PCR employed 60 Vbeta primers together with 13 Jbeta primers. Assay used: immunoSEQ multiplex PCR; TCRdb lists only in-frame clones, some missing. The sample totals about 99,000 clones; its top ten clones hold about 3%. The sample was PBMCs. Every receptor here comes from a man between 40 and 49 years old in good health and CMV-seronegative.

The gene calls are TRBV5-1 and TRBJ1-4; TRBD1 aligns across 8 bases. This CDR3 region has 16 residues. The V and J ends lost 4 bases and 12 bases, in that order; junction bases with no gene match: 17. Per the germline V gene, CDR1 is SGHRS and CDR2 is YFSETQ. CDR3 coding DNA: TGCGCCAGCAGCGTCCTAACAGGGACAGGCCTCGAGCAACTGTTTTTT. Amino acid sequence: CASSVLTGTGLEQLFF.

J is TRBJ1-1 and V is TRBV18; no clear D. Germline lookup yields CDR1 KGHSH and CDR2 LQKENI. V shed 5 bases and J shed 6 bases, with 16 bases lying between them. The CDR3 totals 14 residues. The CDR3 protein is CASSSTGGQAEAFF. Here the CDR3 DNA reads TGTGCCAGCTCATCTACTGGAGGGCAAGCTGAAGCTTTCTTT. Filled out from reference TRBV18 and TRBJ1-1, the complete variable domain reads NAGVMQNPRHLVRRRGQEARLRCSPMKGHSHVYWYRQLPEEGLKFMVYLQKENIIDESGMPKERFSAEFPKEGPSILRIQQVVRGDSAAYFCASSSTGGQAEAFFGQGTRLTVV.

The chain carries TRBV10-1 and TRBJ2-2, with a possible D match to TRBD1 (5 bases). Trimming took 6 bases from V and 1 from J, leaving 9 bases between them. Germline V lookup: CDR1 WNHNN, CDR2 SYGVQD (reference sequence). The CDR3 is made up of 14 amino acids. CDR3 coding DNA: TGCGCCAGCAGGAGACAGAGGAACACCGGGGAGCTGTTTTTT. Protein product: CASRRQRNTGELFF.

The rearrangement uses TRBV19 and TRBJ1-2, with D tentatively TRBD1 (5 bases). This CDR3 is 15 amino acids long. V lost 6 bases, J lost 2 bases, and 16 bases lay in between. From germline, CDR1 is LNHDA and CDR2 SQIVND (reference sequence). CDR3 in amino acids: CASRLRANENYGYTF. The DNA of the CDR3 is TGTGCCAGTAGGCTCAGGGCCAACGAAAACTATGGCTACACCTTC.

The rearrangement uses TRBV10-3 and TRBJ2-7; 11 bases line up with TRBD1. Germline lookup yields CDR1 ENHRY and CDR2 SYGVKD. This CDR3 contains 15 residues. Unmatched junction bases numbered 5, after V lost 0 bases and J lost 7 bases. In DNA, the CDR3 is TGTGCCATCAGTGAGTCGAGGACAGGGGGCGCGGAGCAGTACTTC. Amino acid sequence: CAISESRTGGAEQYF.

The chain uses TRBV28 and TRBJ2-2; 10 bases align to TRBD2. CDR3 size: 15 residues. The V segment lost 3 bases and the J segment 8 bases; nucleotides outside the gene matches: 6. Germline lookup yields CDR1 MDHEN and CDR2 SYDVKM. CDR3 nucleotides: TGTGCCAGCAGTTTCTCTGGACTAGCGGCTGGGGAGCTGTTTTTT. As protein: CASSFSGLAAGELFF. Complete variable domain (other parts from reference TRBV28 and TRBJ2-2): DVKVTQSSRYLVKRTGEKVFLECVQDMDHENMFWYRQDPGLGLRLIYFSYDVKMKEKGDIPEGYSVSREKKERFSLILESASTNQTSMYLCASSFSGLAAGELFFGEGSRLTVL.

This chain uses TRBV4-1 with TRBJ1-2; the match to TRBD1 covers 9 bases. The CDR3 is 14 residues long. Germline V gene data show CDR1 as MGHRA and CDR2 as YSYEKL. J gave up 8 bases and V 4 bases, and 8 bases lay outside the gene matches. CDR3 DNA: TGCGCCAGCAGCCTTGGACAGGGGTCAGGAGGCTACACCTTC. Translating gives CASSLGQGSGGYTF.

This chain joins TRBV2 and TRBJ1-5; 7 bases map to TRBD1. Germline CDR1 is SNHLY and CDR2 is FYNNEI. The CDR3 loop spans 16 amino acids. V trimming: 5 bases; J trimming: 3 bases; junction bases outside the gene matches: 10. DNA of the CDR3: TGTGCCAGCAGTTCCCCATCCGGGACAGTCAATCAGCCCCAGCATTTT. It translates to CASSSPSGTVNQPQHF.

The chain combines TRBV14 with TRBJ2-5; no definite D call. Germline assignment: CDR1 SGHDN and CDR2 FVKESK. Trimming removed 0 bases from V and 1 base from J, with 9 bases in between. The CDR3 is made up of 15 amino acids. CDR3 region: CASSQEVDFQETQYF. CDR3 nucleotides: TGTGCCAGCAGCCAAGAGGTCGACTTCCAAGAGACCCAGTACTTC.

This rearrangement joins TRBV6-6 to TRBJ1-2; TRBD1 is a possible D gene (5 bases). CDR1 and CDR2 (germline): MNHNY, SVGAGI (reference sequence). Trimming removed 11 bases from V and 0 bases from J, with 13 bases in between. The CDR3 is 13 amino acids. The CDR3 protein is CAVPSQANYGYTF. The CDR3 coding sequence is TGTGCCGTCCCTTCACAGGCTAACTATGGCTACACCTTC.

J is TRBJ2-1 and V is TRBV9, with a tentative D call TRBD2 (6 bases). Germline assignment: CDR1 SGDLS and CDR2 YYNGEE. Trimming pared 2 bases from V and 3 bases from J, leaving 15 bases between. The CDR3 is 16 amino acids. The CDR3 spells CASSVEGGGVYNEQFF. The CDR3 region has the DNA TGTGCCAGCAGCGTTGAGGGTGGAGGGGTCTACAATGAGCAGTTCTTC.

This rearrangement joins TRBV5-4 to TRBJ2-7; 14 bases are shared with TRBD2. CDR1 and CDR2 (germline): SGHNT, YYREEE (reference sequence). With 4 bases clipped from V and 6 bases from J, the junction kept 3 bases outside the gene matches. CDR3 length: 14 amino acids. CDR3 residues: CASSLGTSGSEQYF. For the CDR3, the DNA is TGTGCCAGCAGCCTCGGGACTAGCGGGAGCGAGCAGTACTTC. The whole variable domain, filled in from reference TRBV5-4 and TRBJ2-7, reads ETGVTQSPTHLIKTRGQQVTLRCSSQSGHNTVSWYQQALGQGPQFIFQYYREEENGRGNFPPRFSGLQFPNYSSELNVNALELDDSALYLCASSLGTSGSEQYFGPGTRLTVT.

The chain recombines TRBV19 with TRBJ1-1; the match to TRBD1 covers 7 bases. After removal of 1 base from V and 6 bases from J, the junction contained 5 bases not matched to a gene. The germline V gene has CDR1 LNHDA and CDR2 SQIVND (reference sequence). The CDR3 is made up of 14 amino acids. The CDR3 sequence is CASSIATGYPEAFF. The CDR3 DNA follows: TGTGCCAGTAGTATAGCGACAGGGTACCCTGAAGCTTTCTTT.

The gene calls are TRBV30 and TRBJ1-5; D unclear. The germline CDR1 and CDR2 sequences are GTSNPN and SVGIG (reference sequence). This CDR3 spans 12 amino acids. With 3 bases removed from V and 3 bases from J, the gap between germline ends came to 6 bases. The chain's CDR3 is CAWRSDNQPQHF. In DNA, the CDR3 is TGTGCCTGGAGGAGCGACAATCAGCCCCAGCATTTT.

The chain uses TRBV11-2 and TRBJ1-2, with 10 bases identical to TRBD1. V trimming: 5 bases; J trimming: 9 bases; junction bases outside the gene matches: 6. The CDR3 extends over 13 amino acids. Germline V CDR1 and CDR2: SGHAT, FQNNGV. The CDR3 DNA follows: TGTGCCAGCAGCCCGACAGGGGGCGGAAGCTACACCTTC. Amino acids: CASSPTGGGSYTF.

V gene TRBV6-4 combines with J gene TRBJ2-1; D remains unclear. With 4 bases removed from V and 4 bases from J, the gap between germline ends came to 14 bases. Germline CDR1 is MRHNA and CDR2 is SNTAGT. CDR3 size: 15 residues. This chain's CDR3 is CASSARVAAYNEQFF. CDR3 bases: TGTGCCAGCAGTGCGAGAGTAGCAGCGTACAATGAGCAGTTCTTC.

The genes are TRBV11-2 and TRBJ2-1, with D uncertain. Trimming pared 6 bases from V and 6 bases from J, leaving 6 bases between. Germline assignment: CDR1 SGHAT and CDR2 FQNNGV. This CDR3 is built from 11 residues. CDR3 sequence reads: CASRTGNEQFF. CDR3 coding DNA: TGTGCCAGCAGGACTGGCAATGAGCAGTTCTTC.

The chain uses TRBV7-2 and TRBJ2-3, with 9 bases that match TRBD2. The ends lost 4 bases at V and 2 bases at J; junction bases unmatched: 10. CDR1 is SGHTA and CDR2 is FQGNSA in the germline V gene. CDR3 length: 17 amino acids. The chain's CDR3 is CASSWSSAGGNTDTQYF. CDR3 bases: TGTGCCAGCAGCTGGAGCTCAGCGGGGGGTAACACAGATACGCAGTATTTT.

The gene calls are TRBV9 and TRBJ2-5; 7 bases fit TRBD1. CDR3 length: 14 residues. Germline V gene lookup returns CDR1 SGDLS and CDR2 YYNGEE. With 4 bases clipped from V and 3 bases from J, the junction kept 6 bases outside the gene matches. In DNA, the CDR3 is TGTGCCAGCAGCCCCCAGACAGGGAAAGAGACCCAGTACTTC. The encoded protein is CASSPQTGKETQYF.

This chain links TRBV19 with TRBJ1-6; the match to TRBD1 covers 9 bases. The V segment lost 6 bases and the J segment 7 bases; nucleotides outside the gene matches: 10. The CDR3 has 16 residues. Germline CDR1 LNHDA, CDR2 SQIVND (reference sequence). The CDR3 protein is CASSMVNRGRNSPLHF. The CDR3 coding sequence is TGTGCCAGTAGCATGGTCAACAGGGGGCGAAATTCACCCCTCCACTTT.

The chain employs TRBV5-4 and TRBJ2-3; D possibly corresponds to TRBD1 (6 bases). The CDR3 is 13 residues long. The ends were cut back, 4 bases at V and 4 bases at J, with 10 bases in the middle. Germline CDR1 SGHNT, CDR2 YYREEE (reference sequence). CDR3 sequence reads: CASSVGQSDTQYF. CDR3 nucleotides: TGTGCCAGCAGCGTGGGACAATCAGATACGCAGTATTTT.

The chain combines TRBV10-2 with TRBJ1-2; D unresolved. The CDR3 loop spans 15 amino acids. Trimming took 4 bases from V and 0 from J, leaving 12 bases between them. Germline V gene lookup returns CDR1 WSHSY and CDR2 SAAADI. Here the CDR3 reads CASSASRTANYGYTF. The CDR3 nucleotides read TGCGCCAGCAGTGCCTCCCGTACAGCTAACTATGGCTACACCTTC.

The gene calls are TRBV19 and TRBJ2-5; 8 nucleotides match TRBD2. CDR3 size: 15 residues. CDR1 and CDR2 from the germline V gene are LNHDA and SQIVND (reference sequence). The V gene end was trimmed by 5 bases and the J gene end by 2 bases; junction bases not matched to a gene: 7. CDR3 sequence: CASSAGGHSQETQYF. The DNA of the CDR3 is TGTGCCAGTAGTGCGGGGGGTCATTCTCAAGAGACCCAGTACTTC.

The DNA of the CDR3 is TGTGCCAGCAGCTTCAGCGCGAGCTCCTACAATGAGCAGTTCTTC. This translates into CASSFSASSYNEQFF. The rearrangement uses TRBV5-8 and TRBJ2-1, with D unresolved. Per germline, CDR1 SGHTS and CDR2 YDEGEE. The germline V and J ends were trimmed by 2 bases and 0 bases, with 9 bases remaining between them. CDR3 length: 15 residues.

This rearrangement joins TRBV15 to TRBJ1-1; D remains ambiguous. Germline CDR1 is LNHNV and CDR2 is YYDKDF (reference sequence). CDR3 length: 12 amino acids. V lost 3 bases and J lost 3, with 5 bases in between. The CDR3 DNA is TGTGCCACCAGCAGCCCTGACACTGAAGCTTTCTTT. This gives the protein CATSSPDTEAFF.

The genes are TRBV30 and TRBJ2-5; TRBD2 agrees at 12 bases. The CDR3 is 16 amino acids. Unmatched junction bases numbered 7, after V lost 1 base and J lost 4 bases. Germline values: CDR1 GTSNPN, CDR2 SVGIG (reference sequence). The DNA of the CDR3 is TGTGCCTGGAGTGGGCCTAGCGGGGGGGCAGGAGAGACCCAGTACTTC. It yields the protein CAWSGPSGGAGETQYF.